The 17 T cell receptor beta chains given below trace back to one sample, sequenced in a study of T cell repertoires in cytomegalovirus infection. TCRdb reprocessed the reads with MiXCR, giving one entry per CDR3 protein. The table includes under 850,000 distinct CDR3 sequences, about a third detected once. Sequencing used PBMCs. The receptors stem from a human donor in good health (CMV status not recorded). Some clones in this sample may be carry-over from other donors' samples.

The chain links TRBV6-5 to TRBJ1-2; tentative D call: TRBD1 (5 bases). Looked up from germline, CDR1 is MNHEY and CDR2 is SVGAGI. There are 14 residues in the CDR3. V shed 0 bases and J shed 3 bases, with 8 bases lying between them. The CDR3 bases are TGTGCCAGCAGTTACTCGGTGGGGGACTATGGCTACACCTTC. As protein: CASSYSVGDYGYTF.

This clonotype appeared many times. V usage is TRBV28 and J usage is TRBJ1-4, with TRBD1 matching over 11 bases. The V segment lost 5 bases and the J segment 7 bases; nucleotides outside the gene matches: 6. The CDR3 has 15 residues. Germline V gene data show CDR1 as MDHEN and CDR2 as SYDVKM. DNA for the CDR3: TGTGCCAGCAGTCGTGTGGGACAGGGGGTTGAAAAACTGTTTTTT. Translation gives CASSRVGQGVEKLFF. The full variable domain, rest sourced from reference TRBV28 and TRBJ1-4, is DVKVTQSSRYLVKRTGEKVFLECVQDMDHENMFWYRQDPGLGLRLIYFSYDVKMKEKGDIPEGYSVSREKKERFSLILESASTNQTSMYLCASSRVGQGVEKLFFGSGTQLSVL.

A few counts support this clonotype. The V gene is TRBV7-6, the J gene TRBJ2-1; tentative D call: TRBD2 (6 bases). CDR3 length equals 16 residues. The V end lost 1 base, the J end lost 3 bases, and 13 bases lay between the germline ends. CDR1 SGHVS and CDR2 FNYEAQ come from the germline V gene. The CDR3 here is CASSLDRRGGYNEQFF. Here the CDR3 DNA reads TGTGCCAGCAGCTTAGATCGGCGGGGAGGCTACAATGAGCAGTTCTTC.

The gene calls are TRBV29-1 and TRBJ1-2; weak D call: TRBD1 (5 bases). Looked up from germline, CDR1 is SQVTM and CDR2 is ANQGSEA. This CDR3 is built from 12 residues. V lost 4 bases and J 3 bases, leaving 9 bases between the germline ends. The CDR3 DNA is TGCAGCGTTGGCAGGGCGGACTATGGCTACACCTTC. It yields the protein CSVGRADYGYTF.

The rearrangement uses TRBV20-1 and TRBJ1-5; perhaps TRBD1 as D (5 bases). Trimming removed 5 bases at V and 11 bases at J, with 13 bases between. This CDR3 contains 11 residues. In germline, CDR1 is DFQATT, CDR2 SNEGSKA (reference sequence). CDR3: CSALRGRTQHF. In nucleotides, the CDR3 is TGCAGTGCTTTACGGGGGAGAACCCAGCATTTT.

This clonotype has a handful of counts. The chain carries TRBV13 and TRBJ1-1, with TRBD1 identical over 8 bases. V lost 0 bases, J lost 4 bases, and 10 bases stayed unmatched. There are 17 residues in the CDR3. Per the germline V gene, CDR1 is PRHDT and CDR2 is FYEKMQ (reference sequence). This chain's CDR3 is CASSLGQGEFWGTEAFF. CDR3 DNA: TGTGCCAGCAGCTTAGGACAGGGGGAGTTTTGGGGCACTGAAGCTTTCTTT.

The sample holds a few counts of this clonotype. DNA for the CDR3: TGTGCCAGCAGCTTATTATGGACAGACACCGGGGAGCTGTTTTTT. Translating it yields CASSLLWTDTGELFF. V gene TRBV7-6 combines with J gene TRBJ2-2; TRBD1 might be the D (6 bases). The germline CDR1 and CDR2 sequences are SGHVS and FNYEAQ. The CDR3 has 15 residues. The germline V and J ends were trimmed by 2 bases and 3 bases, with 10 bases remaining between them. Together with reference TRBV7-6 and TRBJ2-2, the CDR3 gives the full variable domain: GAGVSQSPRYKVTKRGQDVALRCDPISGHVSLYWYRQALGQGPEFLTYFNYEAQQDKSGLPNDRFSAERPEGSISTLTIQRTEQRDSAMYRCASSLLWTDTGELFFGEGSRLTVL.

This clonotype has just one count. The chain combines TRBV28 with TRBJ2-3; TRBD2 agrees at 15 bases. Trimming cost V 3 bases and J 6 bases; bases outside gene matches: 7. The CDR3 has 17 residues. Germline loops: CDR1 MDHEN, CDR2 SYDVKM. The CDR3 here is CASSLKGLAGGPDTQYF. The CDR3 nucleotides read TGTGCCAGCAGTTTGAAGGGACTAGCGGGAGGTCCGGATACGCAGTATTTT.

This clonotype was seen only a few times. J is TRBJ2-1 and V is TRBV19; TRBD2 aligns across 13 bases. The CDR3 covers 18 residues. CDR1 is LNHDA and CDR2 is SQIVND in the germline V gene (reference sequence). Trimming removed 5 bases from V and 4 bases from J; junction bases left unmatched: 11. The CDR3 reads CASSDERLAGGLYNEQFF. For the CDR3, the DNA is TGTGCCAGTAGTGACGAAAGACTAGCGGGAGGCCTTTACAATGAGCAGTTCTTC.

The chain couples TRBV18 to TRBJ1-1; possibly TRBD1 for D (6 bases). The CDR3 length is 15 residues. Germline CDR1 and CDR2: KGHSH and LQKENI. Between the trimmed V and J ends, which lost 3 bases and 1 base, there was a span of 12 bases. In DNA form, the CDR3 reads TGTGCCAGCTCACCTCAGGGGCAACCGAACACTGAAGCTTTCTTT. It codes for CASSPQGQPNTEAFF.

This clonotype was recorded a few times. The chain joins TRBV2 to TRBJ2-7; 8 bases fit TRBD1. V gave up 8 bases and J gave up 4 bases; unmatched junction bases: 13. The CDR3 length is 15 residues. Germline values: CDR1 SNHLY, CDR2 FYNNEI. The DNA for the CDR3 is TGTGCCAGCGGTTCGACTTGGGACAGGAAGTACGAGCAGTACTTC. This gives the protein CASGSTWDRKYEQYF.

Remarks on this clonotype: A clone one base away is much larger, so this may be a read error. The V and J genes are TRBV7-8 and TRBJ1-4; TRBD1 matches at 7 bases. There are 20 residues in the CDR3. Germline CDR1 is SGHVS and CDR2 is FQNEAQ. CDR3 amino acids: CASSVARGGGIISANEKLFF. CDR3 DNA sequence: TGTGCCAGCAGCGTAGCGAGGGGAGGGGGCATCATCTCGGCTAATGAAAAACTGTTTTTT.

This clonotype has a handful of counts. The J gene is TRBJ2-5, the V gene TRBV29-1; D is ambiguous. Trimming took off 0 bases at V and 4 bases at J, with 12 bases between the two ends. Germline CDR1 reads SQVTM; CDR2 reads ANQGSEA. The CDR3 is 14 amino acids. The CDR3 spells CSVEDRGQLETQYF. CDR3 sequence (DNA): TGCAGCGTTGAAGATCGCGGCCAGCTAGAGACCCAGTACTTC.

The J gene is TRBJ2-1, the V gene TRBV28; D gene unclear. The CDR3 spans 12 residues. Deletions cut 8 bases from V and 3 bases from J, with 8 bases between. CDR1 is MDHEN and CDR2 is SYDVKM in the germline V gene. The CDR3 DNA follows: TGTGCCAGCGAGGCTAACTACAATGAGCAGTTCTTC. Translating it yields CASEANYNEQFF.

This clonotype was counted only a few times. V and J are TRBV11-2 and TRBJ2-2; D call uncertain. The germline V gene encodes CDR1 SGHAT and CDR2 FQNNGV. The V end was cut by 0 bases, the J end by 0 bases, with 5 bases between. This CDR3 is built from 15 residues. The CDR3 DNA sequence: TGTGCCAGCAGCTTAGATCTCTCGAACACCGGGGAGCTGTTTTTT. It is translated as CASSLDLSNTGELFF.

The V and J genes are TRBV7-6 and TRBJ2-5, with D perhaps TRBD1 or TRBD2 (6 bases each). Germline V gene sequence: CDR1 SGHVS, CDR2 FNYEAQ. V shed 4 bases and J shed 2 bases, with 14 bases lying between them. The CDR3 loop spans 15 amino acids. This chain's CDR3 is CASSSRWGAQETQYF. The CDR3 DNA is TGTGCCAGCAGCTCCAGGTGGGGGGCTCAAGAGACCCAGTACTTC.

This clonotype was seen more than once but under ten times. This sequence joins TRBV6-5 and TRBJ2-7, with TRBD2 matching 14 bases. Germline trimming cut 7 bases from V and 9 bases from J; bases unmatched to any gene: 8. Per germline, CDR1 MNHEY and CDR2 SVGAGI. The CDR3 has 14 residues. In DNA form, the CDR3 reads TGTGCCAGCATTCTCGAGACTAGCGGGGGGGCGCAGTACTTC. This gives the protein CASILETSGGAQYF.